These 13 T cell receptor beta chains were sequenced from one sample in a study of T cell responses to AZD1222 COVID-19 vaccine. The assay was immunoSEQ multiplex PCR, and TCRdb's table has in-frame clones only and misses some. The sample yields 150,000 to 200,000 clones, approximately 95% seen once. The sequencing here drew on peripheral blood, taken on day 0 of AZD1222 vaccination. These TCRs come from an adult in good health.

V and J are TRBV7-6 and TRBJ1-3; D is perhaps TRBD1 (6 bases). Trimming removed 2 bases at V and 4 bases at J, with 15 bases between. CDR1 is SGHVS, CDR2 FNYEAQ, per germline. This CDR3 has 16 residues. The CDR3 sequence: CASSLNRAEPGNTIYF. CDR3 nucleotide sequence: TGTGCCAGCAGCTTAAACAGGGCGGAACCAGGAAACACCATATATTTT.

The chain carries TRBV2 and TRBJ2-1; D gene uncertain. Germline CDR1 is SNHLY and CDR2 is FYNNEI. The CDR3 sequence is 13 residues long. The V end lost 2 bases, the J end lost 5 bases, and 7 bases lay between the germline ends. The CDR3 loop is CASSELRHNEQFF. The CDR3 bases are TGTGCCAGCAGTGAATTGAGACACAATGAGCAGTTCTTC.

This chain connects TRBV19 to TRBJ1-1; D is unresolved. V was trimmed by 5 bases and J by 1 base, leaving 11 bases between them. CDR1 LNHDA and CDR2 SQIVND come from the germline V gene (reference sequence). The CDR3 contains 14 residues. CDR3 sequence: CASSLQTSNTEAFF. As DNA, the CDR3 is TGTGCCAGTAGTCTACAAACCTCGAACACTGAAGCTTTCTTT. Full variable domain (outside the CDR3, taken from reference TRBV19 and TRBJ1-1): DGGITQSPKYLFRKEGQNVTLSCEQNLNHDAMYWYRQDPGQGLRLIYYSQIVNDFQKGDIAEGYSVSREKKESFPLTVTSAQKNPTAFYLCASSLQTSNTEAFFGQGTRLTVV.

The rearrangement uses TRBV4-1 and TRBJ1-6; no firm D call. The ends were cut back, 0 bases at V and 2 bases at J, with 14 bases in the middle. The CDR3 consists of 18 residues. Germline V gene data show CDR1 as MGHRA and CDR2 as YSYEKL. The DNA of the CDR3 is TGCGCCAGCAGCCAAGATCATTCTGGACCCCCCTATAATTCACCCCTCCACTTT. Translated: CASSQDHSGPPYNSPLHF.

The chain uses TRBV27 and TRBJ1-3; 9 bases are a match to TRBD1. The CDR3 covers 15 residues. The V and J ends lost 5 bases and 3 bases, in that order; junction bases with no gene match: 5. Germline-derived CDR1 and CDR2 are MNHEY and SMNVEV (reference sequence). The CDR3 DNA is TGTGCCAGCAGTATGGGACAGGGTGGTGGAAACACCATATATTTT. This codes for CASSMGQGGGNTIYF.

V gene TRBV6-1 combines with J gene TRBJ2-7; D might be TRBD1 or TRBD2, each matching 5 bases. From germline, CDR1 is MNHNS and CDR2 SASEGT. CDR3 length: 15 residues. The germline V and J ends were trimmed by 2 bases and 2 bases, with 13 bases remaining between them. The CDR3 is CASSEHSMGAYEQYF. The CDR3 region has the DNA TGTGCCAGCAGTGAACACTCCATGGGGGCCTACGAGCAGTACTTC.

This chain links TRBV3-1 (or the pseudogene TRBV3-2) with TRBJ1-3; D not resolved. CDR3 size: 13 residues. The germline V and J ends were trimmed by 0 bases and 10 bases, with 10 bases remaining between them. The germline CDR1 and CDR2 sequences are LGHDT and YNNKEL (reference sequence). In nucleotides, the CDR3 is TGTGCCAGCAGCCAAGATGACGGTACGACCATATATTTT. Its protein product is CASSQDDGTTIYF.

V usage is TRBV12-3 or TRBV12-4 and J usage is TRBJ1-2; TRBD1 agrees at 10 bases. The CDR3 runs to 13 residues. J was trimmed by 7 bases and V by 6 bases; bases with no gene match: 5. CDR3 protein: CASRRQGALGYTF. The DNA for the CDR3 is TGTGCCAGCAGGCGACAGGGGGCACTTGGCTACACCTTC.

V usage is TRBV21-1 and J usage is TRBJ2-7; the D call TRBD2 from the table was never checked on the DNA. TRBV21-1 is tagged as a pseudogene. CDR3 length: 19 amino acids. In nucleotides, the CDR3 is TGTGCCAGGGCCAGCCGAGGGCAGGAGTCGTTTAGAGCCTCCTACGAGCAGTACTTC. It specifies CARASRGQESFRASYEQYF.

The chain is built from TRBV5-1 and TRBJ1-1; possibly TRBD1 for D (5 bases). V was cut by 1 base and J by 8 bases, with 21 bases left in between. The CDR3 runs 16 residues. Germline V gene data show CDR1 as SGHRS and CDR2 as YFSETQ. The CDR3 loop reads CASSLRILQGRGEAFF. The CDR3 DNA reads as TGCGCCAGCAGCTTGAGAATTCTTCAGGGCCGGGGGGAAGCTTTCTTT.

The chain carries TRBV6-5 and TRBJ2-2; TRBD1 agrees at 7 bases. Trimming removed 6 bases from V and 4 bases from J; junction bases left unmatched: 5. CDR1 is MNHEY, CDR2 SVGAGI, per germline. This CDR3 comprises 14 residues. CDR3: CASRPTGFTGELFF. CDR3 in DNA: TGTGCCAGCAGGCCGACAGGGTTCACCGGGGAGCTGTTTTTT.

The CDR3 region has the DNA TGCAGCGCCCGGGCCAACCACCTTGGCTATGGCTACACCTTC. It encodes CSARANHLGYGYTF. This sequence joins TRBV29-1 and TRBJ1-2; D is undetermined. CDR3 size: 14 residues. CDR1 is SQVTM, CDR2 ANQGSEA, per germline. The V end was cut by 7 bases, the J end by 4 bases, with 19 bases between.

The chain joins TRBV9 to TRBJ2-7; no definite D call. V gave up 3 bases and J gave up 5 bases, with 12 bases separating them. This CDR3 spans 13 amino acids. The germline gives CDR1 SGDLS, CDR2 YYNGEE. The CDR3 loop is CASSGLPLHEQYF. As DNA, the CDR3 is TGTGCCAGCAGCGGGCTCCCCCTTCACGAGCAGTACTTC.